A selection of T cell receptor beta chains follows, all from one sample in a study of type 1 regulatory T cells. Which antigens these TCRs recognize remains unknown. TCRdb re-called the reads with MiXCR, one entry per CDR3 protein. The data contain about 15,000 distinct CDR3 sequences, roughly 13% of them singletons. What was sequenced was cultured T cells, either the whole culture or a sorted T cell fraction (not recorded which). Every receptor here comes from a human donor in good health. CDR3s include the opening cysteine and the closing phenylalanine or tryptophan. Each record gives: CDR3 protein, CDR3 DNA, D gene, clone size, CDR3 length, V gene, J gene. The D gene is left open where the match is weak. Not every row has a clone size; where given, it reads once, few, many or a size class.

cdr3_aa: CASATGEGQPQHF
cdr3_nt: TGTGCCAGCGCGACAGGGGAAGGTCAGCCCCAGCATTTT
d_call: TRBD1
clone_size: many
cdr3_length: 13
v_call: TRBV2
j_call: TRBJ1-5

cdr3_aa: CAWSVSNRARPFF
cdr3_nt: TGTGCCTGGAGTGTATCTAACCGGGCTCGTCCGTTCTTC
d_call: NA
clone_size: medium-sized
cdr3_length: 13
v_call: TRBV30
j_call: TRBJ2-1

cdr3_aa: CSATDLAGHYEQYF
cdr3_nt: TGCAGTGCTACCGATCTAGCGGGCCACTACGAGCAGTACTTC
d_call: TRBD2
clone_size: NA
cdr3_length: 14
v_call: TRBV20-1
j_call: TRBJ2-7

cdr3_aa: CASSRTGVKETQYF
cdr3_nt: TGTGCCAGCAGCCGGACCGGGGTTAAAGAGACCCAGTACTTC
d_call: NA
clone_size: few
cdr3_length: 14
v_call: TRBV5-4
j_call: TRBJ2-5

cdr3_aa: CASRSTGMATGELFF
cdr3_nt: TGTGCCAGCAGATCGACTGGGATGGCCACCGGGGAGCTGTTTTTT
d_call: NA
clone_size: few
cdr3_length: 15
v_call: TRBV11-2
j_call: TRBJ2-2

cdr3_aa: CASSGQGGNTEAFF
cdr3_nt: TGTGCCAGCTCCGGACAGGGGGGTAACACTGAAGCTTTCTTT
d_call: TRBD1
clone_size: many
cdr3_length: 14
v_call: TRBV18
j_call: TRBJ1-1

cdr3_aa: CASGNGAGTHIETQYF
cdr3_nt: TGTGCCAGCGGCAACGGCGCGGGAACCCATATAGAGACGCAGTATTTT
d_call: NA
clone_size: NA
cdr3_length: 16
v_call: TRBV5-5
j_call: TRBJ2-3

cdr3_aa: CASSTGDGYTF
cdr3_nt: TGTGCCAGCAGCACAGGGGATGGCTACACCTTC
d_call: TRBD1
clone_size: many
cdr3_length: 11
v_call: TRBV6-5
j_call: TRBJ1-2

cdr3_aa: CASSPGLAETDTQYF
cdr3_nt: TGCGCCAGCAGCCCCGGACTAGCGGAGACAGATACGCAGTATTTT
d_call: TRBD2
clone_size: many
cdr3_length: 15
v_call: TRBV4-3
j_call: TRBJ2-3

cdr3_aa: CASSIESTVGELFF
cdr3_nt: TGTGCCAGTAGTATAGAGTCTACGGTCGGGGAGCTGTTTTTT
d_call: NA
clone_size: many
cdr3_length: 14
v_call: TRBV19
j_call: TRBJ2-2

cdr3_aa: CASSLLALTPYEQYF
cdr3_nt: TGTGCCAGCAGTTTATTAGCATTAACCCCCTACGAGCAGTACTTC
d_call: NA
clone_size: many
cdr3_length: 15
v_call: TRBV28
j_call: TRBJ2-7

cdr3_aa: CASSPGRRTGELFF
cdr3_nt: TGTGCCAGCAGTCCCGGACGGAGGACCGGGGAGCTGTTTTTT
d_call: NA
clone_size: many
cdr3_length: 14
v_call: TRBV28
j_call: TRBJ2-2

cdr3_aa: CSVEGGQYPSGELFF
cdr3_nt: TGCAGCGTTGAGGGGGGGCAGTACCCATCCGGGGAGCTGTTTTTT
d_call: NA
clone_size: NA
cdr3_length: 15
v_call: TRBV29-1
j_call: TRBJ2-2

cdr3_aa: CASSVDQGDRSEQFF
cdr3_nt: TGTGCCAGCAGCGTAGACCAGGGGGATCGCAGTGAGCAGTTCTTC
d_call: TRBD1
clone_size: NA
cdr3_length: 15
v_call: TRBV9
j_call: TRBJ2-1

cdr3_aa: CASSLLAAVDEQYF
cdr3_nt: TGCGCCAGCAGCCTACTAGCGGCGGTCGACGAGCAGTACTTC
d_call: TRBD2
clone_size: many
cdr3_length: 14
v_call: TRBV5-1
j_call: TRBJ2-7

cdr3_aa: CASRPTGIYEQYF
cdr3_nt: TGTGCCAGCAGACCGACAGGAATTTATGAGCAGTACTTC
d_call: NA
clone_size: NA
cdr3_length: 13
v_call: TRBV12-3/TRBV12-4
j_call: TRBJ2-7

cdr3_aa: CASSLISEQYF
cdr3_nt: TGTGCCAGCAGCTTAATATCCGAGCAGTACTTC
d_call: NA
clone_size: many
cdr3_length: 11
v_call: TRBV11-2
j_call: TRBJ2-7

cdr3_aa: CASSLVSGGLGEQYF
cdr3_nt: TGCGCCAGCAGCTTGGTGTCCGGGGGCCTGGGAGAGCAGTACTTC
d_call: NA
clone_size: many
cdr3_length: 15
v_call: TRBV5-1
j_call: TRBJ2-7

cdr3_aa: CASSFSGQGDEQYF
cdr3_nt: TGTGCCAGCAGTTTTTCCGGACAGGGGGACGAGCAGTACTTC
d_call: TRBD1
clone_size: medium-sized
cdr3_length: 14
v_call: TRBV12-3/TRBV12-4
j_call: TRBJ2-7

cdr3_aa: CASSEFGENLYF
cdr3_nt: TGTGCCAGCAGTGAATTTGGGGAGAACCTGTACTTC
d_call: NA
clone_size: NA
cdr3_length: 12
v_call: TRBV25-1
j_call: TRBJ2-7

cdr3_aa: CASSQVGGVGTEAFF
cdr3_nt: TGTGCCAGCAGCCAAGTGGGCGGGGTGGGCACTGAAGCTTTCTTT
d_call: NA
clone_size: many
cdr3_length: 15
v_call: TRBV14
j_call: TRBJ1-1

cdr3_aa: CSAEGTFTDTQYF
cdr3_nt: TGCAGTGCTGAGGGGACTTTCACAGATACGCAGTATTTT
d_call: NA
clone_size: NA
cdr3_length: 13
v_call: TRBV20-1
j_call: TRBJ2-3

cdr3_aa: CASSLGGQGRETQYF
cdr3_nt: TGTGCCAGCAGCTTAGGGGGACAGGGTCGAGAGACCCAGTACTTC
d_call: TRBD1
clone_size: medium-sized
cdr3_length: 15
v_call: TRBV7-2
j_call: TRBJ2-5

cdr3_aa: CASSDTPTDTQYF
cdr3_nt: TGTGCCAGCAGTGACACTCCCACAGATACGCAGTATTTT
d_call: NA
clone_size: many
cdr3_length: 13
v_call: TRBV6-1
j_call: TRBJ2-3

cdr3_aa: CASSLGGGIHGYTF
cdr3_nt: TGTGCCAGCAGCTTAGGTGGGGGGATACATGGCTACACCTTC
d_call: NA
clone_size: few
cdr3_length: 14
v_call: TRBV11-2
j_call: TRBJ1-2

cdr3_aa: CAISEGGGDTQYF
cdr3_nt: TGTGCCATCAGTGAAGGGGGGGGCGATACGCAGTATTTT
d_call: NA
clone_size: many
cdr3_length: 13
v_call: TRBV10-3
j_call: TRBJ2-3

cdr3_aa: CASSQEFSPQFF
cdr3_nt: TGTGCCAGCAGCCAGGAATTTTCTCCGCAGTTCTTC
d_call: NA
clone_size: many
cdr3_length: 12
v_call: TRBV14
j_call: TRBJ2-1

cdr3_aa: CASSGQALMNTEAFF
cdr3_nt: TGTGCCAGCTCAGGTCAGGCCTTAATGAACACTGAAGCTTTCTTT
d_call: NA
clone_size: many
cdr3_length: 15
v_call: TRBV18
j_call: TRBJ1-1

cdr3_aa: CASNPGNNEQYF
cdr3_nt: TGTGCCAGCAACCCCGGGAACAACGAGCAGTACTTC
d_call: NA
clone_size: few
cdr3_length: 12
v_call: TRBV28
j_call: TRBJ2-7

cdr3_aa: CASSLAGETGELFF
cdr3_nt: TGTGCCAGCAGTTTAGCGGGAGAGACCGGGGAGCTGTTTTTT
d_call: NA
clone_size: many
cdr3_length: 14
v_call: TRBV12-3/TRBV12-4
j_call: TRBJ2-2

cdr3_aa: CASSPLGGAIPSNEQFF
cdr3_nt: TGTGCCAGCAGCCCCCTTGGCGGGGCCATTCCCTCCAATGAGCAGTTCTTC
d_call: NA
clone_size: many
cdr3_length: 17
v_call: TRBV5-4
j_call: TRBJ2-1

cdr3_aa: CASSLEREQGVDTQYF
cdr3_nt: TGTGCCAGCAGCTTGGAGAGGGAACAGGGCGTAGATACGCAGTATTTT
d_call: NA
clone_size: medium-sized
cdr3_length: 16
v_call: TRBV5-4
j_call: TRBJ2-3

cdr3_aa: CSASGRAFHYNEQFF
cdr3_nt: TGCAGTGCTAGCGGGAGGGCCTTCCACTACAATGAGCAGTTCTTC
d_call: TRBD2
clone_size: many
cdr3_length: 15
v_call: TRBV20-1
j_call: TRBJ2-1

cdr3_aa: CASSLAGAATDTQYF
cdr3_nt: TGCGCCAGCAGCTTGGCTGGAGCGGCCACAGATACGCAGTATTTT
d_call: NA
clone_size: NA
cdr3_length: 15
v_call: TRBV5-1
j_call: TRBJ2-3

cdr3_aa: CATSDWQANQPQHF
cdr3_nt: TGTGCCACCAGTGATTGGCAGGCGAATCAGCCCCAGCATTTT
d_call: NA
clone_size: medium-sized
cdr3_length: 14
v_call: TRBV24-1
j_call: TRBJ1-5

cdr3_aa: CASSLLRPKGPGGFLEAFF
cdr3_nt: TGTGCCAGCAGCTTGCTCCGCCCCAAGGGCCCGGGGGGGTTCCTTGAAGCTTTCTTT
d_call: NA
clone_size: many
cdr3_length: 19
v_call: TRBV5-6
j_call: TRBJ1-1

cdr3_aa: CASSSISGSSYNEQFF
cdr3_nt: TGTGCCAGCAGTTCGATTAGCGGGAGCTCCTACAATGAGCAGTTCTTC
d_call: TRBD2
clone_size: NA
cdr3_length: 16
v_call: TRBV27
j_call: TRBJ2-1

cdr3_aa: CASPGRRSYNEQFF
cdr3_nt: TGTGCCTCCCCCGGCCGCCGCTCCTACAATGAGCAGTTCTTC
d_call: NA
clone_size: NA
cdr3_length: 14
v_call: TRBV30
j_call: TRBJ2-1

cdr3_aa: CASSFAGGAEQYF
cdr3_nt: TGTGCCAGCAGCTTCGCGGGAGGTGCCGAGCAGTACTTC
d_call: TRBD2
clone_size: few
cdr3_length: 13
v_call: TRBV14
j_call: TRBJ2-7

cdr3_aa: CASSHTQTVMGYTF
cdr3_nt: TGTGCCAGCAGCCACACTCAAACAGTGATGGGCTACACCTTC
d_call: NA
clone_size: NA
cdr3_length: 14
v_call: TRBV3-1
j_call: TRBJ1-2

cdr3_aa: CASSRTTSGNNEQFF
cdr3_nt: TGCGCCAGCAGCCGCACGACTAGCGGAAACAATGAGCAGTTCTTC
d_call: TRBD2
clone_size: many
cdr3_length: 15
v_call: TRBV5-1
j_call: TRBJ2-1

cdr3_aa: CSVGADQETQYF
cdr3_nt: TGCAGCGTTGGGGCAGACCAAGAGACCCAGTACTTC
d_call: NA
clone_size: many
cdr3_length: 12
v_call: TRBV29-1
j_call: TRBJ2-5

cdr3_aa: CASSFRDSEDEQYF
cdr3_nt: TGTGCCAGCAGCTTCCGGGACAGTGAAGACGAGCAGTACTTC
d_call: TRBD1
clone_size: many
cdr3_length: 14
v_call: TRBV7-9
j_call: TRBJ2-7

cdr3_aa: CASSLGAGVYEQYF
cdr3_nt: TGCGCCAGCAGCTTGGGAGCGGGAGTCTACGAGCAGTACTTC
d_call: TRBD2
clone_size: medium-sized
cdr3_length: 14
v_call: TRBV5-1
j_call: TRBJ2-7

cdr3_aa: CASSVDGSYNEQFF
cdr3_nt: TGTGCCAGCAGCGTAGACGGCTCCTACAATGAGCAGTTCTTC
d_call: NA
clone_size: many
cdr3_length: 14
v_call: TRBV9
j_call: TRBJ2-1

cdr3_aa: CASSLRSGINQPQHF
cdr3_nt: TGTGCCAGCAGTTTAAGGTCGGGGATCAATCAGCCCCAGCATTTT
d_call: NA
clone_size: NA
cdr3_length: 15
v_call: TRBV28
j_call: TRBJ1-5

cdr3_aa: CASSRWEQPNSPLHF
cdr3_nt: TGTGCCAGCTCACGCTGGGAACAGCCTAATTCACCCCTCCACTTT
d_call: NA
clone_size: many
cdr3_length: 15
v_call: TRBV18
j_call: TRBJ1-6

cdr3_aa: CASARLTVNTEAFF
cdr3_nt: TGTGCCAGCGCACGATTAACAGTGAACACTGAAGCTTTCTTT
d_call: NA
clone_size: medium-sized
cdr3_length: 14
v_call: TRBV9
j_call: TRBJ1-1

cdr3_aa: CASSQDGSGRITGELFF
cdr3_nt: TGTGCCAGCAGCCAAGATGGAAGCGGGAGAATCACCGGGGAGCTGTTTTTT
d_call: TRBD2
clone_size: NA
cdr3_length: 17
v_call: TRBV4-2
j_call: TRBJ2-2

cdr3_aa: CASSRDGGGYEQYF
cdr3_nt: TGTGCCAGCAGCCGGGACGGTGGCGGTTACGAGCAGTACTTC
d_call: NA
clone_size: NA
cdr3_length: 14
v_call: TRBV3-1
j_call: TRBJ2-7

cdr3_aa: CASSPPDRSTEAFF
cdr3_nt: TGTGCCAGCAGTCCCCCAGACAGGAGCACTGAAGCTTTCTTT
d_call: NA
clone_size: many
cdr3_length: 14
v_call: TRBV28
j_call: TRBJ1-1

cdr3_aa: CATRHLPQETQYF
cdr3_nt: TGTGCCACACGACACCTGCCCCAAGAGACCCAGTACTTC
d_call: NA
clone_size: many
cdr3_length: 13
v_call: TRBV10-3
j_call: TRBJ2-5

cdr3_aa: CASSLGQGNGETQYF
cdr3_nt: TGTGCCAGCAGCTTAGGCCAGGGCAATGGAGAGACCCAGTACTTC
d_call: NA
clone_size: NA
cdr3_length: 15
v_call: TRBV7-6
j_call: TRBJ2-5

cdr3_aa: CASSQGLAGGSHNEQFF
cdr3_nt: TGTGCCAGCAGCCAAGGACTAGCGGGAGGGAGCCACAATGAGCAGTTCTTC
d_call: TRBD2
clone_size: few
cdr3_length: 17
v_call: TRBV7-8
j_call: TRBJ2-1

cdr3_aa: CASSASMREEKLFF
cdr3_nt: TGTGCCAGCAGCGCCTCCATGAGAGAGGAAAAACTGTTTTTT
d_call: NA
clone_size: few
cdr3_length: 14
v_call: TRBV9
j_call: TRBJ1-4

cdr3_aa: CSARTGLLGVYEQYF
cdr3_nt: TGCAGTGCTCGGACCGGGCTCCTAGGCGTCTACGAGCAGTACTTC
d_call: NA
clone_size: NA
cdr3_length: 15
v_call: TRBV20-1
j_call: TRBJ2-7

cdr3_aa: CASSILRSTEAFF
cdr3_nt: TGTGCCAGTAGTATACTCAGGTCCACTGAAGCTTTCTTT
d_call: NA
clone_size: many
cdr3_length: 13
v_call: TRBV19
j_call: TRBJ1-1

cdr3_aa: CASSPNWDTGELFF
cdr3_nt: TGTGCTAGCAGCCCTAACTGGGACACCGGGGAGCTGTTTTTT
d_call: NA
clone_size: many
cdr3_length: 14
v_call: TRBV7-7
j_call: TRBJ2-2

cdr3_aa: CASSHPGAYEQFF
cdr3_nt: TGCGCCAGCAGCCACCCGGGAGCCTATGAGCAGTTCTTC
d_call: NA
clone_size: many
cdr3_length: 13
v_call: TRBV5-1
j_call: TRBJ2-1

cdr3_aa: CASSFGRRTGELFF
cdr3_nt: TGTGCCAGCAGCTTTGGGCGAAGAACCGGGGAGCTGTTTTTT
d_call: NA
clone_size: few
cdr3_length: 14
v_call: TRBV5-6
j_call: TRBJ2-2